One sample yielded the 2 T cell receptor beta chains listed below, sequenced in a study of identical twins. TCRdb ran MiXCR on the 5' RACE reads and lists one entry per CDR3 protein. Found here are approximately 600,000 distinct CDR3 sequences, under 8.5% of them singletons; the top ten hold 1.5% to 2%. Separately, the same data were catalogued under a study of yellow fever vaccine responses in identical twins.

Sequenced material: PBMCs. The receptors were sampled from a woman aged 18-30 years in good health.

The sample holds a few counts of this clonotype. The chain joins TRBV20-1 to TRBJ1-4, with 7 bases that match TRBD1. Germline lookup yields CDR1 DFQATT and CDR2 SNEGSKA (reference sequence). The V segment lost 6 bases and the J segment 6 bases; nucleotides outside the gene matches: 10. The CDR3 covers 14 residues. The CDR3 bases are TGCAGTGCCAAGCAACAGGGGTGGGATGAAAAACTGTTTTTT. It translates to CSAKQQGWDEKLFF.

The sample holds a few counts of this clonotype. The rearrangement joins TRBV12-3 or TRBV12-4 to TRBJ2-3; 8 bases line up with TRBD2. J was trimmed by 1 base and V by 6 bases; bases with no gene match: 9. The CDR3 has 16 residues. The CDR3, as DNA: TGTGCCAGCAGGTGGGGGGGAGCGGGGGGCACAGATACGCAGTATTTT. Translated, it gives CASRWGGAGGTDTQYF.